The entry below describes one T cell receptor (beta chain). What it recognizes is unknown. The entry originates in a study of cytomegalovirus exposure and HLA in healthy donors. Study information: The study's early data release held about 80 million unique TCRs from HLA-typed donors. Study-wide results and limits: It was likely that a cluster of highly shared sequence variants was a sequencing artifact. Later analysis showed TCR association rates varying by HLA locus, highest for DRB1 and lowest for HLA-C.

Researchers ran the PCR with 60 Vbeta and 13 Jbeta primers. Only in-frame clones appear in the TCRdb table, and some are missing; sequencing was by immunoSEQ multiplex PCR. The data hold around 28,000 clones, with approximately 87% observed a single time. The clonotype comes from a boy between 5 and 17 years old in good health and CMV-seronegative. Specimen: PBMCs.

The CDR3 here is CASSLRQGDLIGYTF. The CDR3 DNA reads TGTGCCAGCAGCTTAAGGCAGGGTGACTTAATTGGCTACACCTTC. The chain employs TRBV7-2 and TRBJ1-2; D may be TRBD1 (5 bases). From germline, CDR1 is SGHTA and CDR2 FQGNSA. The ends were cut back, 2 bases at V and 7 bases at J, with 17 bases in the middle. The CDR3 extends over 15 amino acids.